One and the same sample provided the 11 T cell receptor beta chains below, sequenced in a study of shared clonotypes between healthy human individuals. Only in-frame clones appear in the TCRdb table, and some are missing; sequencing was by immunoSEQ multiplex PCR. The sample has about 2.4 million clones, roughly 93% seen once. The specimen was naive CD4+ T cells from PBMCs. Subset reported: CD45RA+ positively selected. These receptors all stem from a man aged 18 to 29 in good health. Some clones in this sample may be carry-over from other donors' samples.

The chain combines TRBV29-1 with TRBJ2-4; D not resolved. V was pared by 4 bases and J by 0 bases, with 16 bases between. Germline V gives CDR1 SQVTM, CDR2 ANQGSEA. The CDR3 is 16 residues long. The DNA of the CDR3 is TGCAGCGTTGTTAGGCTAGAGAACCTAGCCAAAAACATTCAGTACTTC. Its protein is CSVVRLENLAKNIQYF.

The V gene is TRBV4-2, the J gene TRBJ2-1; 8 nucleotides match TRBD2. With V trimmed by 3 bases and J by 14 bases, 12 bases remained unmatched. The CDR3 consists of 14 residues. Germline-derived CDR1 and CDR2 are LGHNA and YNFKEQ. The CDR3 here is CASSQDLAGSTKFF. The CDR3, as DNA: TGTGCCAGCAGCCAGGACTTAGCGGGATCCACTAAGTTCTTC.

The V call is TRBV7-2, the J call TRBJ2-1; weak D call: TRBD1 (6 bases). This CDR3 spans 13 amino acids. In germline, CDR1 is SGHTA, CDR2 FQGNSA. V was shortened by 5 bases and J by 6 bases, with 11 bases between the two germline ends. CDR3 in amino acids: CASSTGQFNEQFF. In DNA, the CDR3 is TGTGCCAGCAGCACCGGACAGTTCAATGAGCAGTTCTTC. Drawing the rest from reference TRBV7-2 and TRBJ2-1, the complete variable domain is GAGVSQSPSNKVTEKGKDVELRCDPISGHTALYWYRQSLGQGLEFLIYFQGNSAPDKSGLPSDRFSAERTGGSVSTLTIQRTQQEDSAVYLCASSTGQFNEQFFGPGTRLTVL.

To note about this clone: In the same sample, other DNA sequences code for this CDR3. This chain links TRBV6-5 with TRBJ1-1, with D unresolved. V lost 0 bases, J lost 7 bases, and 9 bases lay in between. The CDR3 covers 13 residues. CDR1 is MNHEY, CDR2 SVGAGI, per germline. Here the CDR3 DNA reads TGTGCCAGCAGTTACTCGAGAGGCTTTGAAGCTTTCTTT. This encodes CASSYSRGFEAFF.

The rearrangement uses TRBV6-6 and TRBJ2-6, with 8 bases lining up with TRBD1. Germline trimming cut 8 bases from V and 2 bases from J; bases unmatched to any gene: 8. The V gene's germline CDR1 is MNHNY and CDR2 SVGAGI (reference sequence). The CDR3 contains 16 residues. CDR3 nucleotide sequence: TGTGCCAGCCGGGACAGGTATTCGACTGGGGCCAACGTCCTGACTTTC. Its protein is CASRDRYSTGANVLTF.

The CDR3 sequence: CATSSPGRSPTDTQYF. CDR3 sequence (DNA): TGTGCCACCAGCTCGCCCGGGAGGTCGCCCACAGATACGCAGTATTTT. The chain combines TRBV15 with TRBJ2-3, with 7 bases that match TRBD2. CDR3 length equals 16 residues. CDR1 LNHNV and CDR2 YYDKDF come from the germline V gene (reference sequence). The ends lost 5 bases at V and 2 bases at J; junction bases unmatched: 10.

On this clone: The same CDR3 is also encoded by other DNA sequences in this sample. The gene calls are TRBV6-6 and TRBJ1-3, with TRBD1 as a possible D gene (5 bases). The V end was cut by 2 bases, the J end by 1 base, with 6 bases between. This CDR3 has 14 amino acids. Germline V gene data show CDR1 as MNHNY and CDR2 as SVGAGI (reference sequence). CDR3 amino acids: CASSYGGSGNTIYF. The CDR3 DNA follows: TGTGCCAGCAGTTACGGGGGGTCTGGAAACACCATATATTTT.

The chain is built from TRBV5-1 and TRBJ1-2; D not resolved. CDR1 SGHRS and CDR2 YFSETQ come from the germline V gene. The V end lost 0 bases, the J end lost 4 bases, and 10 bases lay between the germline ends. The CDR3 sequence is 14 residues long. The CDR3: CASSLVSELYGYTF. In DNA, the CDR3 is TGCGCCAGCAGCTTGGTTTCGGAACTCTATGGCTACACCTTC. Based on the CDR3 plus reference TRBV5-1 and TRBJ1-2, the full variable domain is KAGVTQTPRYLIKTRGQQVTLSCSPISGHRSVSWYQQTPGQGLQFLFEYFSETQRNKGNFPGRFSGRQFSNSRSEMNVSTLELGDSALYLCASSLVSELYGYTFGSGTRLTVV.

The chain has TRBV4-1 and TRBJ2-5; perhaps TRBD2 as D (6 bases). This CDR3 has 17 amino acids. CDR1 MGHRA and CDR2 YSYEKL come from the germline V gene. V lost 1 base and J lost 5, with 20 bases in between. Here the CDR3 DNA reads TGCGCCAGCAGCCAAGCCGGGGGAGCGACACGGGGGGAGACCCAGTACTTC. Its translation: CASSQAGGATRGETQYF.

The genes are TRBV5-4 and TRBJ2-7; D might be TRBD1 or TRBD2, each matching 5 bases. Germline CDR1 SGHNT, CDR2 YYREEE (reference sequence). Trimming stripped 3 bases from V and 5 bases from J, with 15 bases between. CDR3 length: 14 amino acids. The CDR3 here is CASSSPSGPDEQYF. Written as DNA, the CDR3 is TGTGCCAGCAGCTCCCCCTCGGGACCAGACGAGCAGTACTTC.

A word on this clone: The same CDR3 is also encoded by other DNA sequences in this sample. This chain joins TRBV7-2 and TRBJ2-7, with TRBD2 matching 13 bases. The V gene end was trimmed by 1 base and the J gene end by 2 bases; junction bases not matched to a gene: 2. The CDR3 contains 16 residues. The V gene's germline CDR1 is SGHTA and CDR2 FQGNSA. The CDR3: CASSLGLAGGPYEQYF. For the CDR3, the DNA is TGTGCCAGCAGCTTAGGACTAGCGGGAGGACCCTACGAGCAGTACTTC.